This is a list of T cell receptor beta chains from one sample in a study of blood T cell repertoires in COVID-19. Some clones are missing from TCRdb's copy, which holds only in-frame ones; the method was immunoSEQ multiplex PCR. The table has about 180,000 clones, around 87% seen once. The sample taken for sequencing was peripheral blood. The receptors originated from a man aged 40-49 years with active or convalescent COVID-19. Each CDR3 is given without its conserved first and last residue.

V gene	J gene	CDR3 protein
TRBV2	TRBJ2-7	ASSPRRSGRYEQY
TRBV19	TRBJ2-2	ASSRTSYTGELF
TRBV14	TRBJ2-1	ASSQEGLSYNEQF
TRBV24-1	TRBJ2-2	ATSGGAGLNTGELF
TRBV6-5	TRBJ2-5	ASSRGQANQETQY
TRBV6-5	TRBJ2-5	ASSYGVSRGQETQY
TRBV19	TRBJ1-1	ASRRGYDTEAF
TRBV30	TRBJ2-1	AWRIALRGGGNEQF
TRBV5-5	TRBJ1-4	ASSQDPGVNEKLF
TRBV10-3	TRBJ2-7	AITGSPDRGDEQY
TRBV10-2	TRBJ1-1	ASSPRDRGLGTEAF
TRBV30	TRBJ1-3	AWTSSGNTIY
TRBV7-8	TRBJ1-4	ASSSRGQGEKLF
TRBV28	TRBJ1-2	ASSLGQSYLYGYT
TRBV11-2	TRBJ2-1	ASSLAGGVYNEQF
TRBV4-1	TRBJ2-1	ASSQDRGQVSSSYNEQF
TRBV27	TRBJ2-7	ASSTPRRGASVYEQY
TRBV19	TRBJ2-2	ASHYAANTGELF
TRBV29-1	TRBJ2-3	SVRGGPTSGTDTQY
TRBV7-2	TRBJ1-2	ASSLGTRGYT
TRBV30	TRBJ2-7	AFEPLWALYEQY
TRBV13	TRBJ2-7	ASTRGLAWDEQY
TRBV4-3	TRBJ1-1	ASSQVINTEAF
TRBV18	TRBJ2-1	ASSQLDNEQF
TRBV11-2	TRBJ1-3	ASSLVWTGGNTIY
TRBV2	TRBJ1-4	AVQGRNEKLF
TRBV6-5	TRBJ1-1	ASSYRGRRENTEAF
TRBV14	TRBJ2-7	ASSQDRRDEQY
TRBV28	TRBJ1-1	ASSFLNRVTEAF
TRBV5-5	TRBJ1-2	ASSLGRGEGYT
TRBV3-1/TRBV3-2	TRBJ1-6	ASSQGPSNSPLH
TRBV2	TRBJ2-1	ASSEVRLAVYNEQF
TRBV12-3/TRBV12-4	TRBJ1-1	ASSRGTEAF
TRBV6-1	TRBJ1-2	ASSDRFYGYT
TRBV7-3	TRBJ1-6	ASSLTGRNSPLH
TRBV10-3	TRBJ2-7	AIKTSTGSNEQY
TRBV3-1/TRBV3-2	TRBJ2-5	ASSQGSRAGLVTQY
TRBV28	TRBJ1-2	ASSSQGVRGYT
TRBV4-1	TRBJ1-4	ASSQGVASEEKLF
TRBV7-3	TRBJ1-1	ASSLTDRNTEAF
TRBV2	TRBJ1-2	ASIMGRNYGYT
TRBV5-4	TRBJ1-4	ASSPGQTNEKLF
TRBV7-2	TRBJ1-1	ASSQAGWNTEAF